The source of this T cell receptor (beta chain) is a study of Graves' ophthalmopathy and Graves' hyperthyroidism. General study results and limits: Classification of ophthalmopathy versus stable hyperthyroidism by a 13-signature model yielded around 88% sensitivity and just under 83% specificity.

This clonotype has ten or more counts. Its antigen is unidentified. Researchers took RNA transcripts and amplified TCR beta CDR3 regions from them. First-round RT-PCR used HTBI primers; second-round multiplex PCR followed. TCRdb called the multiplex PCR reads again in MiXCR, with one record for every CDR3 protein. The sample lists about 48,000 distinct CDR3 sequences, around 48% seen once, with less than 25% in the top ten. The germline V gene has CDR1 GTSNPN and CDR2 SVGIG (reference sequence). The junction had 9 bases not matched to a gene; V was cut back by 1 base and J by 4 bases. The CDR3 totals 15 residues.

The chain joins TRBV30 to TRBJ1-1, with 7 bases that match TRBD1. The sequencing sample was made of peripheral blood. This clonotype was sampled from an adult man with Graves' ophthalmopathy. The CDR3 loop reads CAWSAVFTGVTEAFF. CDR3 DNA sequence: TGTGCCTGGAGTGCCGTCTTTACAGGGGTCACTGAAGCTTTCTTT.